This TCR beta chain comes out of a study of cytomegalovirus exposure and HLA in healthy donors. CDR3 length: 14 amino acids. Trimming removed 10 bases from V and 1 base from J; junction bases left unmatched: 9. Germline CDR1 reads LNHDA; CDR2 reads SQIVND (reference sequence). To note about this clone: Its antigen is unidentified.

This PCR relied on a set of 60 Vbeta primers and 13 Jbeta primers. Using immunoSEQ multiplex PCR, the repertoire was profiled, and TCRdb retains in-frame clones only, with some absent. The data show 130,000 or so clones, around three quarters seen once. Notes on the study in general: A later analysis linked a missense DCLRE1C variant to TCR beta V- and J-gene trimming.

The rearrangement links TRBV19 to TRBJ1-2; 7 bases match TRBD1. The receptor comes from a man in his thirties or forties in good health and CMV-seronegative. Sequenced: PBMCs. CDR3 nucleotide sequence: TGTGCCACCAGACAGGGTATGGATAACTATGGCTACACCTTC. Its protein product is CATRQGMDNYGYTF.